This T cell receptor beta chain was sequenced for a study of PD-L1 blockade in urothelial cancer. Study summary: About 90% of the roughly 29 patients were men with bladder-origin urothelial cancer. Study patients had been treated with 0 to 3 previous chemotherapy regimens.

Sample time point: pretreatment peripheral blood. Per-patient samples, pretreatment and on-treatment, numbered 1 to 8. The table came from immunoSEQ multiplex PCR; TCRdb's copy has only in-frame clones and leaves some out. The sample includes roughly 87,000 clones, 80% to 90% of them seen just once. This clone was observed a few times. The CDR3 totals 15 residues. Per the germline V gene, CDR1 is GTSNPN and CDR2 is SVGIG (reference sequence). Trimming removed 1 base at V and 0 bases at J, with 10 bases between. The input for sequencing was PBMCs, taken around atezolizumab (anti-PD-L1) treatment. The origin of this receptor is a woman of 80 years or more with urothelial cancer. The chain combines TRBV30 with TRBJ2-1, with a tentative D call TRBD2 (5 bases). CDR3 protein: CAWSGGKSSYNEQFF. CDR3 sequence (DNA): TGTGCCTGGAGTGGAGGGAAAAGCTCCTACAATGAGCAGTTCTTC.